This TCR beta chain was captured by sequencing in a study of regulatory T cells in long-lasting Graves disease. Study summary: Recently diagnosed Graves' patients had received antithyroid drugs for under 3 months. General study points: Persistent disease samples used TRBV28, TRBJ1-2 and TRBJ2-5 preferentially. Among persistent patients, a larger number of public clonotypes were shared (approximately 3,000) than among newly diagnosed patients (about 970).

Trimming left V 4 bases short and J 7 bases short, with 11 bases between. CDR3 length: 12 amino acids. Germline values: CDR1 DFQATT, CDR2 SNEGSKA (reference sequence). Building of the TCR beta libraries involved iRepertoire HTBI primers and Arm-PCR of CDR3 regions. From the multiplex PCR reads, TCRdb called clonotypes with MiXCR, one entry per CDR3 protein. The sample includes 550,000 to 700,000 distinct CDR3 sequences, roughly 16% of them seen just once. As to this clonotype: Its matching antigen is unknown.

The time point denotes: newly diagnosed GD, antithyroid drugs for less than 3 months. PBMC-extracted RNA yielded the TCR library. These sequences were also reported in another study, on T cells in Graves' hyperthyroidism and ophthalmopathy. This second report adds: Most thyroid clonotypes with frequency above 0.001 were detected in blood.

The TCR originated in a man between 18 and 35 years old with Graves disease. Sequences were derived from peripheral blood mononuclear cells (PBMCs), sampled at new diagnosis, from a patient treated with antithyroid drugs. The chain couples TRBV20-1 to TRBJ1-5; D not resolved. CDR3 loop: CSATLWAQPQHF. CDR3 coding DNA: TGCAGTGCTACCCTCTGGGCCCAGCCCCAGCATTTT.